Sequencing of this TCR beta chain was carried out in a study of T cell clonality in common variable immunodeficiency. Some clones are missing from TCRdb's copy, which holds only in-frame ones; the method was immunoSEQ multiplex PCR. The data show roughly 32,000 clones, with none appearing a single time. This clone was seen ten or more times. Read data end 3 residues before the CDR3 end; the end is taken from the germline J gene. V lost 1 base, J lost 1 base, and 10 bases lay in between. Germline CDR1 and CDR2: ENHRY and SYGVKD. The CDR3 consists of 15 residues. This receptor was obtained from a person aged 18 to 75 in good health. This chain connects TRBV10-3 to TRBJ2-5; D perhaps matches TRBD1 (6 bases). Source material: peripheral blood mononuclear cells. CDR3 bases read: TGTGCCATCAGTGAGTGGGTGGGGGCCCAAGAGACC. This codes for CAISEWVGAQET. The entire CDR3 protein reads CAISEWVGAQETQYF.